Shown below are 18 T cell receptor beta chains from a single sample sequenced in a study of human T cells and chemical hapten exposure. Time point in this sample: patch test 1, 2 weeks after DPC sensitization. Treatment described: therapeutic diphenylcyclopropenone sensitization with weekly scalp DPC. One entry per CDR3 protein results from TCRdb running MiXCR on the RACE reads. The sample lists 340,000 or so distinct CDR3 sequences, roughly 6.9% seen once, with 8.4% in the top ten. The material sequenced was whole blood, taken in connection with sensitization to the hapten diphenylcyclopropenone (DPC). All receptors come from a woman aged 18-30 years with alopecia areata. Some clones in this sample may be carry-over from other donors' samples.

There are a few counts of this clonotype. The chain has TRBV4-1 and TRBJ2-6, with a weak D call TRBD1 (6 bases). The length of the CDR3 is 17 residues. Trimming took off 0 bases at V and 0 bases at J, with 9 bases between the two ends. The germline gives CDR1 MGHRA, CDR2 YSYEKL. The CDR3 reads CASSQDTGSSGANVLTF. In DNA form, the CDR3 reads TGCGCCAGCAGCCAAGATACAGGGAGCTCTGGGGCCAACGTCCTGACTTTC.

This clonotype appeared a few times. The genes are TRBV20-1 and TRBJ2-7; 9 bases align to TRBD1. Trimming at V came to 3 bases and at J to 6 bases, leaving 9 bases not matched to a gene. The CDR3 is made up of 14 amino acids. Germline loops: CDR1 DFQATT, CDR2 SNEGSKA (reference sequence). CDR3 in amino acids: CSARDETGGSEQYF. In DNA form, the CDR3 reads TGCAGTGCTAGGGACGAGACAGGGGGAAGCGAGCAGTACTTC.

This clonotype was seen many times. The J gene is TRBJ1-5, the V gene TRBV28, with D possibly matching TRBD1 (5 bases). Germline assignment: CDR1 MDHEN and CDR2 SYDVKM. Between the trimmed V and J ends, which lost 10 bases and 3 bases, there was a span of 10 bases. The CDR3 totals 12 residues. CDR3 sequence: CATRASNQPQHF. The DNA of the CDR3 is TGTGCCACCAGGGCCTCCAATCAGCCCCAGCATTTT.

The rearrangement uses TRBV12-3 or TRBV12-4 and TRBJ2-5; 13 bases are shared with TRBD2. The CDR3 length is 16 residues. The V segment lost 5 bases and the J segment 5 bases; nucleotides outside the gene matches: 8. The CDR3 DNA follows: TGTGCCAGCAGTATGGGACTAGCGGGGTTGGGGGAGACCCAGTACTTC. Amino acid sequence: CASSMGLAGLGETQYF.

This clonotype has just a few counts. The chain combines TRBV9 with TRBJ1-2, with TRBD1 as a possible D gene (5 bases). This CDR3 comprises 14 residues. V lost 4 bases, J lost 2 bases, and 12 bases lay in between. Germline values: CDR1 SGDLS, CDR2 YYNGEE. The CDR3 coding sequence is TGTGCCAGCAGCATGAGGGGAGAGAACTATGGCTACACCTTC. Translating gives CASSMRGENYGYTF.

This clonotype has at least ten counts. The chain recombines TRBV6-6 with TRBJ1-3, with D perhaps TRBD1 (5 bases). The length of the CDR3 is 14 residues. V was shortened by 6 bases and J by 1 base, with 10 bases between the two germline ends. The germline gives CDR1 MNHNY, CDR2 SVGAGI (reference sequence). The CDR3 bases are TGTGCCAGCAGGCCCCCAGGGTCTGGAAACACCATATATTTT. It translates to CASRPPGSGNTIYF.

A few counts support this clonotype. The rearrangement uses TRBV27 and TRBJ2-7; 9 bases agree with TRBD1. Unmatched junction bases numbered 4, after V lost 5 bases and J lost 2 bases. The CDR3 is 14 residues long. CDR1 is MNHEY, CDR2 SMNVEV, per germline (reference sequence). CDR3 amino acids: CASSLRQGAYEQYF. The CDR3 DNA reads as TGTGCCAGCAGTCTTAGACAGGGGGCCTACGAGCAGTACTTC.

This clonotype has ten or more counts. The CDR3 bases are TGCAGCGTTGAATCTCCGGTACCCGACACCTTC. This translates into CSVESPVPDTF. The chain carries TRBV29-1 and TRBJ1-2; D gene ambiguous. The CDR3 loop spans 11 amino acids. V was pared by 2 bases and J by 12 bases, with 13 bases between. Germline CDR1 and CDR2: SQVTM and ANQGSEA.

At least ten counts were recorded for this clonotype. Here the CDR3 DNA reads TGTGCCAGCAGGGGTCTGTCGGGAAATGAGCAGTTCTTC. It specifies CASRGLSGNEQFF. The V and J genes are TRBV12-3 or TRBV12-4 and TRBJ2-1; tentative D call: TRBD2 (5 bases). The V end lost 6 bases, the J end lost 7 bases, and 13 bases lay between the germline ends. The CDR3 loop spans 13 amino acids.

This clonotype was detected many times. The rearrangement joins TRBV5-1 to TRBJ1-5; no clear D gene. The germline CDR1 and CDR2 sequences are SGHRS and YFSETQ. Trimming removed 0 bases at V and 1 base at J, with 8 bases between. The CDR3 runs 15 residues. The CDR3 DNA is TGCGCCAGCAGCTTGGATCCGGAAAGCAATCAGCCCCAGCATTTT. Translation: CASSLDPESNQPQHF.

This clonotype was observed many times. This chain joins TRBV24-1 and TRBJ2-1; no firm D call. Germline loops: CDR1 KGHDR, CDR2 SFDVKD. CDR3 length: 14 residues. Trimming took off 1 base at V and 6 bases at J, with 9 bases between the two ends. CDR3 sequence reads: CATSDFPQRNEQFF. The CDR3 DNA is TGTGCCACCAGTGATTTTCCTCAGCGCAATGAGCAGTTCTTC.

This clonotype was detected only a few times. The chain couples TRBV5-1 to TRBJ2-1; D gene unclear. The CDR3 runs to 14 residues. Trimming took 0 bases from V and 7 from J, leaving 11 bases between them. Per the germline V gene, CDR1 is SGHRS and CDR2 is YFSETQ. CDR3 nucleotides: TGCGCCAGCAGCTTGGGAGAGATAGTTAATGAGCAGTTCTTC. Translating gives CASSLGEIVNEQFF.

The V gene is TRBV5-1, the J gene TRBJ1-5; the match to TRBD1 covers 7 bases. The CDR3 runs 15 residues. Germline assignment: CDR1 SGHRS and CDR2 YFSETQ. V dropped 0 bases and J dropped 4; count of bases not matched to a gene: 4. The CDR3 loop is CASSLGVGQNQPQHF. CDR3 sequence (DNA): TGCGCCAGCAGCTTGGGTGTGGGACAGAATCAGCCCCAGCATTTT.

This clonotype was found many times. The chain combines TRBV28 with TRBJ1-1, with D perhaps matching TRBD1 (6 bases). Germline V gene sequence: CDR1 MDHEN, CDR2 SYDVKM. V dropped 6 bases and J dropped 8 bases, with 28 bases sitting between them. This CDR3 spans 17 amino acids. The CDR3 reads CASSLSGGTGKGDEAFF. DNA of the CDR3: TGTGCCAGCAGCCTCTCCGGGGGAACAGGGAAGGGAGACGAAGCTTTCTTT.

This chain connects TRBV6-5 to TRBJ2-1, with TRBD1 as a possible D gene (5 bases). CDR1 and CDR2 (germline): MNHEY, SVGAGI. The CDR3 is 15 amino acids. V shed 2 bases and J shed 0 bases, with 8 bases lying between them. This CDR3 reads CASSYVDSSYNEQFF. Written as DNA, the CDR3 is TGTGCCAGCAGTTACGTCGACAGCTCCTACAATGAGCAGTTCTTC.

This clonotype was recorded at least ten times. The chain employs TRBV5-1 and TRBJ2-2; D call uncertain. V was shortened by 1 base and J by 3 bases, with 7 bases between the two germline ends. Per the germline V gene, CDR1 is SGHRS and CDR2 is YFSETQ. The CDR3 is made up of 14 amino acids. The CDR3 is CASSLTGDTGELFF. The CDR3 DNA reads TGCGCCAGCAGCTTGACTGGGGACACCGGGGAGCTGTTTTTT.

This clonotype has a handful of counts. The chain uses TRBV6-2 or TRBV6-3 and TRBJ1-5, with D perhaps matching TRBD1 (6 bases). The germline V gene has CDR1 MNHEY and CDR2 SVGEGT. V was trimmed by 2 bases and J by 3 bases, leaving 14 bases between them. The CDR3 is made up of 16 amino acids. Here the CDR3 reads CASSYASQGYNQPQHF. In DNA, the CDR3 is TGTGCCAGCAGTTACGCCTCACAGGGCTACAATCAGCCCCAGCATTTT.

V is TRBV11-2 and J is TRBJ1-2, with D tentatively TRBD1 (6 bases). The CDR3 sequence is 11 residues long. The germline V gene has CDR1 SGHAT and CDR2 FQNNGV. V was trimmed by 10 bases and J by 6 bases, leaving 12 bases between them. The CDR3 loop reads CATPGADGYTF. As DNA, the CDR3 is TGTGCCACCCCAGGGGCTGATGGCTACACCTTC.